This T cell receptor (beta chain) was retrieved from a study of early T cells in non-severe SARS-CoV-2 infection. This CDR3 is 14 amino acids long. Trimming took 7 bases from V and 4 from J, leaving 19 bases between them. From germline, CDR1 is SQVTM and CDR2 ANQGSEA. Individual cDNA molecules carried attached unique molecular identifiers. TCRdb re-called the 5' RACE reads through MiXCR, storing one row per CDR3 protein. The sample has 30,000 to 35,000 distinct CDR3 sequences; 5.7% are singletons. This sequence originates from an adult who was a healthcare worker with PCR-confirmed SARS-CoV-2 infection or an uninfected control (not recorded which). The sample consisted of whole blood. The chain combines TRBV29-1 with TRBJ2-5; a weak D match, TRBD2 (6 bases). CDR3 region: CSGRGTIEGETQYF. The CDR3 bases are TGCAGCGGCCGCGGGACGATAGAGGGAGAGACCCAGTACTTC.